Listed below are T cell receptor beta chains from one sample, sequenced in a study of CD8+ T cells in alopecia areata. Using immunoSEQ multiplex PCR, the repertoire was profiled, and TCRdb retains in-frame clones only, with some absent. Here the sample spans 150,000 to 200,000 clones, 65% being singletons. This material consisted of CD4+ T cells sorted from blood, taken at week 4, from a patient treated with tofacitinib. These receptors came from a human donor with alopecia areata. The CDR3 runs from the conserved cysteine through the conserved F or W.

TRBV9	TRBJ2-7	CASSVGSNSYEQYF
TRBV29-1	TRBJ1-1	CSAKGALLNTEAFF
TRBV30	TRBJ2-5	CAWSVGPETQYF
TRBV10-2	TRBJ2-5	CASSGKRGEQETQYF
TRBV11-2	TRBJ1-4	CASRAAGGASGKLFF
TRBV7-9	TRBJ1-6	CASSLQGRWLGDSPLHF
TRBV7-9	TRBJ2-7	CASSRDSAYEQYF
TRBV29-1	TRBJ1-1	CSVEKSVGTEAFF
TRBV7-3	TRBJ1-2	CASRMPPPLYGYTF
TRBV7-2	TRBJ2-5	CASSLARETQYF
TRBV14	TRBJ1-2	CASSQGTGYGYTF
TRBV13	TRBJ1-1	CASSSRPTSNTEAFF
TRBV7-9	TRBJ2-3	CASSSTDTQYF
TRBV27	TRBJ2-6	CASSSGTLLSGANVLTF